What follows are 8 T cell receptor beta chains derived from one specimen sequenced in a study of a mutant IDH1 vaccine in newly diagnosed glioma. The sample's time point: baseline, week 1 (first vaccination visit). Sample treatment: pre-vaccination baseline after standard-of-care therapy. Method: immunoSEQ multiplex PCR; TCRdb's copy keeps in-frame clones and lacks some. The repertoire holds 50,000 to 65,000 clones, with roughly 80% as singletons. Sequences were derived from PBMCs, sampled from a glioma patient treated with radiotherapy, temozolomide or both. The source is a man aged 18 to 35 with glioma.

The chain is built from TRBV9 and TRBJ2-6; D possibly uses TRBD1 or TRBD2 (6 bases each). Trimming left V 3 bases short and J 9 bases short, with 13 bases between. Looked up from germline, CDR1 is SGDLS and CDR2 is YYNGEE. This CDR3 has 14 residues. The CDR3 sequence: CASSGGDIFNVLTF. The CDR3, as DNA: TGTGCCAGCAGCGGGGGGGACATCTTCAACGTCCTGACTTTC.

V is TRBV7-2 and J is TRBJ1-1; 7 nucleotides align to TRBD1. The CDR3 has 15 amino acids. J lost 6 bases, V lost 1 base, and 8 bases had no gene match. The germline CDR1 and CDR2 sequences are SGHTA and FQGNSA. CDR3 sequence (DNA): TGTGCCAGCAGCTTAGTGGCAGGGGGGATGGCTGAAGCTTTCTTT. This codes for CASSLVAGGMAEAFF.

The V and J genes are TRBV7-9 and TRBJ1-1, with a possible D match to TRBD1 (6 bases). Germline V CDR1 and CDR2: SEHNR, FQNEAQ (reference sequence). This CDR3 region has 14 residues. The V and J ends lost 1 base and 1 base respectively, with 7 bases between them. The CDR3 protein is CASSLGTANTEAFF. The CDR3 DNA follows: TGTGCCAGCAGCTTAGGGACAGCGAACACTGAAGCTTTCTTT.

V gene TRBV15 combines with J gene TRBJ1-5; 9 bases map to TRBD1. The V segment lost 7 bases and the J segment 4 bases; nucleotides outside the gene matches: 11. The V gene's germline CDR1 is LNHNV and CDR2 YYDKDF (reference sequence). The length of the CDR3 is 16 residues. The CDR3 nucleotides are TGTGCCACCATCGATCACCGAGGGACAGGGAATCAGCCCCAGCATTTT. It codes for CATIDHRGTGNQPQHF.

V gene TRBV6-4 combines with J gene TRBJ1-1; a possible D gene is TRBD1 (6 bases). The V and J ends lost 8 bases and 0 bases respectively, with 25 bases between them. Germline-derived CDR1 and CDR2 are MRHNA and SNTAGT. This CDR3 spans 18 amino acids. The CDR3 spells CASGRGDPPGGMNTEAFF. CDR3 bases: TGTGCCAGCGGGAGGGGGGATCCGCCGGGGGGCATGAACACTGAAGCTTTCTTT.

There are a few counts of this clone. V is TRBV27 and J is TRBJ1-2; a possible D gene is TRBD1 (6 bases). The V gene lost 7 bases and the J gene lost 5 bases, with 17 bases spanning the gap. The germline gives CDR1 MNHEY, CDR2 SMNVEV (reference sequence). This CDR3 contains 14 residues. The CDR3 DNA reads as TGTGCCAGCAAGGAGGGGGTACTGGGGTATGGCTACACCTTC. Translating gives CASKEGVLGYGYTF.

The gene calls are TRBV5-1 and TRBJ1-5; D may be TRBD1 (6 bases). Germline CDR1 is SGHRS and CDR2 is YFSETQ. This CDR3 has 15 amino acids. The V gene lost 4 bases and the J gene lost 8 bases, with 19 bases spanning the gap. The CDR3 sequence is CASSERDRLTEPQHF. CDR3 bases: TGCGCCAGCAGCGAGCGAGACAGGCTCACGGAGCCCCAGCATTTT.

The chain couples TRBV7-2 to TRBJ2-7, with TRBD2 identical over 10 bases. The CDR3 runs to 17 residues. The trim removed 3 bases at V and 4 bases at J, leaving 12 bases unmatched. Germline V gene data show CDR1 as SGHTA and CDR2 as FQGNSA. As DNA, the CDR3 is TGTGCCAGCAGCTTTTTTTCTAGCGGGAGCCGTGAATACGAGCAGTACTTC. Protein: CASSFFSSGSREYEQYF. The full variable domain, with the rest looked up from reference TRBV7-2 and TRBJ2-7, is GAGVSQSPSNKVTEKGKDVELRCDPISGHTALYWYRQSLGQGLEFLIYFQGNSAPDKSGLPSDRFSAERTGGSVSTLTIQRTQQEDSAVYLCASSFFSSGSREYEQYFGPGTRLTVT.